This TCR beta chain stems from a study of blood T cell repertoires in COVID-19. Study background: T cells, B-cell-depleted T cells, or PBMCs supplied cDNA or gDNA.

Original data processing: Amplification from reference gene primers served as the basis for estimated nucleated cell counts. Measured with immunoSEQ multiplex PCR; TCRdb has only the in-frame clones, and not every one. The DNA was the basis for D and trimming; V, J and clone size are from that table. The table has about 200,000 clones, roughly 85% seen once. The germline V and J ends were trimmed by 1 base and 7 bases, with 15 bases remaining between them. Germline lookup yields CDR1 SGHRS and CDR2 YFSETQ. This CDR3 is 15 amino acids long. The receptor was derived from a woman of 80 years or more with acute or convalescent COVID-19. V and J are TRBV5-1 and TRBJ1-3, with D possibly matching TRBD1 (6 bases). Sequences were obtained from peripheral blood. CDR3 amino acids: CASSLTGLYGNTIYF. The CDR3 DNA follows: TGCGCCAGCAGCTTGACAGGGTTGTACGGGAACACCATATATTTT. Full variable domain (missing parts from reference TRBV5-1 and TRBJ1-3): KAGVTQTPRYLIKTRGQQVTLSCSPISGHRSVSWYQQTPGQGLQFLFEYFSETQRNKGNFPGRFSGRQFSNSRSEMNVSTLELGDSALYLCASSLTGLYGNTIYFGEGSWLTVV.